This T cell receptor beta chain was sequenced for a study of T cells in Graves' hyperthyroidism and ophthalmopathy. Overall study results and limits: It was a median approximately six months before onset that the model predicted ophthalmopathy.

The definition of stable Graves' hyperthyroidism was no ophthalmopathy progression within 18 months. Subjects aged 18 to 65 presented with newly diagnosed hyperthyroidism of less than 2 months' duration. The investigators amplified TCR beta CDR3 regions from RNA transcripts. A set of HTBI primers served as the primers for a first-round RT-PCR of the TCR CDR3. TCRdb independently ran MiXCR on the multiplex PCR reads; one entry per CDR3 protein. This table holds some 550,000 distinct CDR3 sequences, around 20% found once. This clonotype came up many times. As yet, its antigen is unknown. The CDR3 sequence is 15 residues long. The germline gives CDR1 LNHNV, CDR2 YYDKDF (reference sequence). Trimming removed 0 bases at V and 1 base at J, with 9 bases between.

Sequenced input: blood. The origin of this receptor is a man aged 18 to 30 with Graves' hyperthyroidism. The V and J genes are TRBV15 and TRBJ1-1; D gene uncertain. Here the CDR3 DNA reads TGTGCCACCAGCAGAGATCGGTCAGGGAACACTGAAGCTTTCTTT. Translating gives CATSRDRSGNTEAFF.